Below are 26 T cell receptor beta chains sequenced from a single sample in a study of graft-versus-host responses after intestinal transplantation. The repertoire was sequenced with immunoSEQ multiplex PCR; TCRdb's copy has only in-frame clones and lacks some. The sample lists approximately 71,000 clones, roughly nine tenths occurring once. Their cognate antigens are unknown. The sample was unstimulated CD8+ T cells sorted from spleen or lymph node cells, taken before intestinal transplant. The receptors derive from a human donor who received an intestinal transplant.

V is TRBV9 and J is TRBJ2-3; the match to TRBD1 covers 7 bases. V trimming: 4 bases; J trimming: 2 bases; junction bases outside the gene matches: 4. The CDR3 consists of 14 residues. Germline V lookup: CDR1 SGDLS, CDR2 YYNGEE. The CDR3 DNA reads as TGTGCCAGCAGCACGACAGGGATCACAGATACGCAGTATTTT. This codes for CASSTTGITDTQYF.

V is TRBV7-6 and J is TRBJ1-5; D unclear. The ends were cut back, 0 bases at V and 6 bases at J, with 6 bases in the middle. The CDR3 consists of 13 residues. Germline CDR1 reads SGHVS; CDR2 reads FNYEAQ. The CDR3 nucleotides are TGTGCCAGCAGCTTAGCGGCGGGTCAGCCCCAGCATTTT. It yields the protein CASSLAAGQPQHF.

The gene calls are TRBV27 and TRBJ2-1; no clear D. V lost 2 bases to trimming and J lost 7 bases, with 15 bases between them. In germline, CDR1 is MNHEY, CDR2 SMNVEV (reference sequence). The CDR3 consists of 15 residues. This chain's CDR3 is CASSLRPKIRNEQFF. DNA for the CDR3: TGTGCCAGCAGTTTACGACCCAAGATCAGGAATGAGCAGTTCTTC.

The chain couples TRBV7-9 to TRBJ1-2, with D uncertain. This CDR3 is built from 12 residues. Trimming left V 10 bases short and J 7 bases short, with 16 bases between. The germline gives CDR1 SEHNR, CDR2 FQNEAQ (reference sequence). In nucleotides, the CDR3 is TGTGCCATCTTGGACGGAAGCGGTGGCTACACCTTC. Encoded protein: CAILDGSGGYTF. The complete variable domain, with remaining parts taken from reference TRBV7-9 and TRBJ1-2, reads DTGVSQNPRHKITKRGQNVTFRCDPISEHNRLYWYRQTLGQGPEFLTYFQNEAQLEKSRLLSDRFSAERPKGSFSTLEIQRTEQGDSAMYLCAILDGSGGYTFGSGTRLTVV.

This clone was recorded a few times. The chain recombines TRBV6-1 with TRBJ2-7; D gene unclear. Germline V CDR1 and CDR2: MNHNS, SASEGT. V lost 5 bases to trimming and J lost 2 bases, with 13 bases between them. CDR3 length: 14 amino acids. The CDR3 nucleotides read TGTGCCAGCAGTCCAGGTTTCGCCCCCTACGAGCAGTACTTC. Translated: CASSPGFAPYEQYF.

This CDR3 is CASLTSGQGMYNSPLHF. The CDR3 bases are TGCGCCAGCCTCACCTCAGGACAGGGGATGTATAATTCACCCCTCCACTTT. The chain uses TRBV23-1 and TRBJ1-6, with TRBD1 identical over 9 bases. TRBV23-1 is marked as an open reading frame, function uncertain. This CDR3 contains 17 residues. Trimming took 8 bases from V and 4 from J; bases not matched to a gene: 12.

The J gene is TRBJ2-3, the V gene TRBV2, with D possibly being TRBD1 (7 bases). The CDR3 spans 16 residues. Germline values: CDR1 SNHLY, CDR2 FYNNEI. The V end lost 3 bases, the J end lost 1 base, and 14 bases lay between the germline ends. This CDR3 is CASSEFRGVGTDTQYF. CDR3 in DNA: TGTGCCAGCAGTGAGTTCAGGGGGGTTGGCACAGATACGCAGTATTTT.

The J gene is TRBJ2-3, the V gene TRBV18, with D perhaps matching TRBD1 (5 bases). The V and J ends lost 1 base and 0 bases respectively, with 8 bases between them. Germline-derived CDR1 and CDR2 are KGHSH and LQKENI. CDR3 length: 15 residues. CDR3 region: CASSPRQLSTDTQYF. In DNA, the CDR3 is TGTGCCAGCTCACCACGACAGCTAAGCACAGATACGCAGTATTTT.

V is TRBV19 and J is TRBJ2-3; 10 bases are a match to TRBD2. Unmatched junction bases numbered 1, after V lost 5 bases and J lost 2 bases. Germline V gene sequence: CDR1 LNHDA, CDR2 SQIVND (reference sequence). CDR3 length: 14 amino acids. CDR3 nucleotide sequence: TGTGCCAGTAGTGGACTAGCGGTCACAGATACGCAGTATTTT. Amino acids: CASSGLAVTDTQYF.

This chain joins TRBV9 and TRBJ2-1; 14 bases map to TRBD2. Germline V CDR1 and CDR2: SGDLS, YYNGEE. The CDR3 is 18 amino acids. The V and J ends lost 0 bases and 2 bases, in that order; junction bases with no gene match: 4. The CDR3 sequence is CASSVEGLAGEAYNEQFF. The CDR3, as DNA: TGTGCCAGCAGCGTAGAGGGACTAGCGGGAGAGGCCTACAATGAGCAGTTCTTC. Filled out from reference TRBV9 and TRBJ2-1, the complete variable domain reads DSGVTQTPKHLITATGQRVTLRCSPRSGDLSVYWYQQSLDQGLQFLIQYYNGEERAKGNILERFSAQQFPDLHSELNLSSLELGDSALYFCASSVEGLAGEAYNEQFFGPGTRLTVL.

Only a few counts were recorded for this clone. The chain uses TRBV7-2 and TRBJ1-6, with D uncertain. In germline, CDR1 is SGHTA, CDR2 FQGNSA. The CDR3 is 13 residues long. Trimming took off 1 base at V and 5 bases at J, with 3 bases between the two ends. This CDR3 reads CASSLVNNSPLHF. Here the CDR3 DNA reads TGTGCCAGCAGCTTAGTAAATAATTCACCCCTCCACTTT.

The CDR3 DNA follows: TGCGCCAGCAGTGAGTCACAGGCTCGCGAGCAGTACTTC. It specifies CASSESQAREQYF. V gene TRBV10-1 combines with J gene TRBJ2-7; the D gene is possibly TRBD1 (5 bases). The CDR3 is made up of 13 amino acids. The V end was cut by 0 bases, the J end by 6 bases, with 9 bases between. CDR1 is WNHNN and CDR2 is SYGVQD in the germline V gene (reference sequence).

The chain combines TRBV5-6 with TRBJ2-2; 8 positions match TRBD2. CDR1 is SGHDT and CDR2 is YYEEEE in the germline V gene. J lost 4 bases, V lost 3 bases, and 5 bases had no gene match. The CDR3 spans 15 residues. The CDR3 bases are TGTGCCAGCAGCTCCAGGACTAGCAGCACCGGGGAGCTGTTTTTT. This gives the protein CASSSRTSSTGELFF.

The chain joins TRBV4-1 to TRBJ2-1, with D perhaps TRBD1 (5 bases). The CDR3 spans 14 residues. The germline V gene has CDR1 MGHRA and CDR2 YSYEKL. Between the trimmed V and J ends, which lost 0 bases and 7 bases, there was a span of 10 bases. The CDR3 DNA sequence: TGCGCCAGCAGCCAAGAGGGGCGGAAGAATGAGCAGTTCTTC. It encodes CASSQEGRKNEQFF.

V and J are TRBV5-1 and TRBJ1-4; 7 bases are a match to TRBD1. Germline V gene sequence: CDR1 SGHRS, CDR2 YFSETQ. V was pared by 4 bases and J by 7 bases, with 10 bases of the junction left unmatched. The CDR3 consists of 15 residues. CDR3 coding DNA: TGCGCCAGCAGCACGGAGGGGGCGCGGGGTGAAAAACTGTTTTTT. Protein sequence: CASSTEGARGEKLFF. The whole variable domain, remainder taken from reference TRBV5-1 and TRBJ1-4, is KAGVTQTPRYLIKTRGQQVTLSCSPISGHRSVSWYQQTPGQGLQFLFEYFSETQRNKGNFPGRFSGRQFSNSRSEMNVSTLELGDSALYLCASSTEGARGEKLFFGSGTQLSVL.

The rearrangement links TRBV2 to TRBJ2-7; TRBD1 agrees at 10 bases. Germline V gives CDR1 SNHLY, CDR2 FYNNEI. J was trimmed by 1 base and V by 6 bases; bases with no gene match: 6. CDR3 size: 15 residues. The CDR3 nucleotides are TGTGCCAGCAGACAACCGGGACAGGGGTCCTACGAGCAGTACTTC. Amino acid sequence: CASRQPGQGSYEQYF.

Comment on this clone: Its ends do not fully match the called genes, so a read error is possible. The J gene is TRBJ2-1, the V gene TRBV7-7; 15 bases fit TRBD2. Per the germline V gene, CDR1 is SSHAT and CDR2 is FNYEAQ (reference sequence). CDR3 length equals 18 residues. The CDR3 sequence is CASSPGLAGGRDYNEQFF. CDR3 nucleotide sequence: TGTGCTAGCAGCCCGGGACTAGCGGGAGGCCGGGACTACAATGAGCAGTTCTTC.

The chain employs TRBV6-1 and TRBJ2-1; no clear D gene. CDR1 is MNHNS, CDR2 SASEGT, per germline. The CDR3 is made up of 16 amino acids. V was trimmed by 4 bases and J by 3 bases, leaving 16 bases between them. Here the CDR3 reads CASSVADSTGYNEQFF. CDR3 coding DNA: TGTGCCAGCAGTGTAGCAGACTCGACGGGCTACAATGAGCAGTTCTTC.

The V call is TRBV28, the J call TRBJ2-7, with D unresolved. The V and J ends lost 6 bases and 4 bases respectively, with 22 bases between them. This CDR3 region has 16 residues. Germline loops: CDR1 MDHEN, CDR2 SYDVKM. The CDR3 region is CASSPFQLADPYEQYF. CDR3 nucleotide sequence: TGTGCCAGCAGCCCGTTCCAGTTAGCCGACCCTTACGAGCAGTACTTC.

The CDR3 nucleotides are TGTGCCAGCAGTGACCCGAGCGACAGGGCAGATACGCAGTATTTT. Protein: CASSDPSDRADTQYF. The chain joins TRBV28 to TRBJ2-3, with 7 bases that match TRBD1. CDR1 and CDR2 from the germline V gene are MDHEN and SYDVKM. The V gene end was trimmed by 5 bases and the J gene end by 4 bases; junction bases not matched to a gene: 9. The CDR3 extends over 15 amino acids.

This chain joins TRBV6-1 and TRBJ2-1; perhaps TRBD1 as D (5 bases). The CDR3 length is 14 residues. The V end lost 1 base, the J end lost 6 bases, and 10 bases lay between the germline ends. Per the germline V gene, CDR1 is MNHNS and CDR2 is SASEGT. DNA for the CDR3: TGTGCCAGCAGTGAAGGGACAAGGTCCAATGAGCAGTTCTTC. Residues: CASSEGTRSNEQFF.

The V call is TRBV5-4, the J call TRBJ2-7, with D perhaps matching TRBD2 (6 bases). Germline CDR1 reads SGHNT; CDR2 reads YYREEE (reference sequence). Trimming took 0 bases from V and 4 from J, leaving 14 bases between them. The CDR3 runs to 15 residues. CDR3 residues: CASSLGRDSPYEQYF. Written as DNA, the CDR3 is TGTGCCAGCAGCTTGGGGAGGGACTCCCCTTACGAGCAGTACTTC. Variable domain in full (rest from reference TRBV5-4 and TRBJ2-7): ETGVTQSPTHLIKTRGQQVTLRCSSQSGHNTVSWYQQALGQGPQFIFQYYREEENGRGNFPPRFSGLQFPNYSSELNVNALELDDSALYLCASSLGRDSPYEQYFGPGTRLTVT.

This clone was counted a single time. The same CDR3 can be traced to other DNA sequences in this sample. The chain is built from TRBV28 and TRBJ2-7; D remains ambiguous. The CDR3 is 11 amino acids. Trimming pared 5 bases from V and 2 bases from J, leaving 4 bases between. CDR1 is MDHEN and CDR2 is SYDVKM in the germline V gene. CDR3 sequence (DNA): TGTGCCAGCAGTACTACCTACGAGCAGTACTTC. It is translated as CASSTTYEQYF.

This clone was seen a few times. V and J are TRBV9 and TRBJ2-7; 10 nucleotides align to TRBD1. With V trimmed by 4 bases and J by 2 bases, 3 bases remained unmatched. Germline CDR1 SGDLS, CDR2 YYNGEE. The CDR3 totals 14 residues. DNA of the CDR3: TGTGCCAGCAGCTATGGGACAGGGGCCTACGAGCAGTACTTC. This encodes CASSYGTGAYEQYF.

CDR3 DNA: TGCGCCAGCAGCCCCATGGGCGGGAAGAGCTCCTACGAGCAGTACTTC. Its protein is CASSPMGGKSSYEQYF. The chain joins TRBV4-1 to TRBJ2-7, with D tentatively TRBD2 (6 bases). The V gene lost 4 bases and the J gene lost 0 bases, with 16 bases spanning the gap. CDR1 and CDR2 from the germline V gene are MGHRA and YSYEKL. This CDR3 is 16 amino acids long.

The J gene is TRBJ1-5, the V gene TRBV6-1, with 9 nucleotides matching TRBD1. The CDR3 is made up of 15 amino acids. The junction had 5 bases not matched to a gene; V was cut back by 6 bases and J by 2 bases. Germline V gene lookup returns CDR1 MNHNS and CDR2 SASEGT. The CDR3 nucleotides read TGTGCCAGCAGGGTGGGACAGGGAGGCAATCAGCCCCAGCATTTT. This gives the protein CASRVGQGGNQPQHF.